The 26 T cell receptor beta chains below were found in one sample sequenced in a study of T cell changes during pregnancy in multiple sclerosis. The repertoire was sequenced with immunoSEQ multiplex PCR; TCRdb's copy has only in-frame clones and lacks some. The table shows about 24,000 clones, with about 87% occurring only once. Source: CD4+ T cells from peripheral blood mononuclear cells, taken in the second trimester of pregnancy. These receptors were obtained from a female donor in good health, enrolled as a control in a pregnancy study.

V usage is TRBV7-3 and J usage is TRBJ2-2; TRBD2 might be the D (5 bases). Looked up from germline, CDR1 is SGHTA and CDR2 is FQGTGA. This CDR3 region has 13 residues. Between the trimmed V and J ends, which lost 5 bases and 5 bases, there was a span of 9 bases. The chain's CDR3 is CASSQTRTGELFF. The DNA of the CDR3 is TGTGCCAGCAGCCAAACTAGGACCGGGGAGCTGTTTTTT.

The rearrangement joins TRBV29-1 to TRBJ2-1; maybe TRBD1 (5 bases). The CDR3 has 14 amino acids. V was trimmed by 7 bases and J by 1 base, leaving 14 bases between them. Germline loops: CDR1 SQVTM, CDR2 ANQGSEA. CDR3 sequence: CSGLTDLSYNEQFF. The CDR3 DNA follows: TGCAGCGGGCTGACAGACCTTTCCTACAATGAGCAGTTCTTC.

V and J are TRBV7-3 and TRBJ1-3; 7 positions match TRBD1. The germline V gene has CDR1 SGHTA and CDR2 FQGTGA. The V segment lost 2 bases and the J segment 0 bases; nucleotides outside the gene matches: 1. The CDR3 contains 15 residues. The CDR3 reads CASSLAGGSGNTIYF. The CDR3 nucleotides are TGTGCCAGCAGCTTAGCAGGGGGCTCTGGAAACACCATATATTTT.

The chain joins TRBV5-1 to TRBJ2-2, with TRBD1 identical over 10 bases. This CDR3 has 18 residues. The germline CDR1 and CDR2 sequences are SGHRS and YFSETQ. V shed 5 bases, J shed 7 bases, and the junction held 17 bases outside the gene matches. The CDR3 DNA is TGCGCCAGCAGTCCCTTTACTTCCCGACAGGGGGCGGGCGGGGAGCTGTTTTTT. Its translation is CASSPFTSRQGAGGELFF.

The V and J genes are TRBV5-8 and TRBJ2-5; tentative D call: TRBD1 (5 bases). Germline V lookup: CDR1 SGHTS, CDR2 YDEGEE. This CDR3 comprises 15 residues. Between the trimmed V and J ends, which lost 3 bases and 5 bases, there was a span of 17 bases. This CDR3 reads CASSSGPIGAETQYF. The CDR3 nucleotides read TGTGCCAGCAGCTCGGGCCCCATAGGGGCGGAGACCCAGTACTTC.

The CDR3 here is CASTRGGSSYNEQFF. The CDR3 coding sequence is TGCGCCAGCACGCGAGGGGGAAGCTCCTACAATGAGCAGTTCTTC. The chain carries TRBV5-1 and TRBJ2-1, with D maybe TRBD1 (6 bases). CDR3 size: 15 residues. The V gene's germline CDR1 is SGHRS and CDR2 YFSETQ. V shed 6 bases and J shed 0 bases, with 13 bases lying between them.

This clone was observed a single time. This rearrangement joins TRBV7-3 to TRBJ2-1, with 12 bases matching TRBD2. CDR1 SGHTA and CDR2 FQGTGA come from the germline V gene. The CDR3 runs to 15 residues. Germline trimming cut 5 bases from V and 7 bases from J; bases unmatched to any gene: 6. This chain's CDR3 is CASSPGLAGRNEQFF. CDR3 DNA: TGTGCCAGCAGCCCCGGACTAGCGGGAAGGAATGAGCAGTTCTTC.

Written as DNA, the CDR3 is TGTGCCAGTAGTATAGAGTCAGATAGCAATCAGCCCCAGCATTTT. Its protein product is CASSIESDSNQPQHF. The J gene is TRBJ1-5, the V gene TRBV19, with no clear D. V was clipped by 0 bases and J by 0 bases, with 6 bases between them. Per the germline V gene, CDR1 is LNHDA and CDR2 is SQIVND (reference sequence). CDR3 length: 15 residues.

The CDR3 sequence: CASSSQGANTEAFF. CDR3 sequence (DNA): TGTGCCAGCAGCTCGCAGGGGGCGAATACTGAAGCTTTCTTT. V usage is TRBV7-2 and J usage is TRBJ1-1, with 8 bases that match TRBD1. CDR3 size: 14 residues. The ends lost 4 bases at V and 5 bases at J; junction bases unmatched: 6. Per the germline V gene, CDR1 is SGHTA and CDR2 is FQGNSA.

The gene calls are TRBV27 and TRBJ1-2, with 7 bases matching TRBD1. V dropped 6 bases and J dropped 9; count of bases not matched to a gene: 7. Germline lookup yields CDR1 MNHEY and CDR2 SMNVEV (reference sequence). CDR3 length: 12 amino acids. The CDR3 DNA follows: TGTGCCAGCAGGGACCGGACAGGCCGCTACACCTTC. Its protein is CASRDRTGRYTF.

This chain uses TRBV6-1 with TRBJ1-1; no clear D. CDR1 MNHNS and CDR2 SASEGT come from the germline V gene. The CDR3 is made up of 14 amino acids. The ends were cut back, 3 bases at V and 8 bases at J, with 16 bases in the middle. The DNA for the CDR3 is TGTGCCAGCAGTGATCGTGGCAGAGGGAGAGAAGCTTTCTTT. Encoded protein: CASSDRGRGREAFF.

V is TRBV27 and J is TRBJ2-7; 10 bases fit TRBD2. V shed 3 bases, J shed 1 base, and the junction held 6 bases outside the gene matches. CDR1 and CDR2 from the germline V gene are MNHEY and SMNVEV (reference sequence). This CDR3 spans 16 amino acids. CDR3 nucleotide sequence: TGTGCCAGCAGTTTTCTCGGACTAGCGGATTCCTACGAGCAGTACTTC. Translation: CASSFLGLADSYEQYF.

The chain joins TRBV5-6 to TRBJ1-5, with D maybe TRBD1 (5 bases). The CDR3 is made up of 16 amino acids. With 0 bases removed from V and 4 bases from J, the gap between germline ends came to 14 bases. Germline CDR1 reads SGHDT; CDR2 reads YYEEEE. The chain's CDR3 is CASSLAGGAPNQPQHF. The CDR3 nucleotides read TGTGCCAGCAGCTTGGCCGGCGGGGCGCCGAATCAGCCCCAGCATTTT.

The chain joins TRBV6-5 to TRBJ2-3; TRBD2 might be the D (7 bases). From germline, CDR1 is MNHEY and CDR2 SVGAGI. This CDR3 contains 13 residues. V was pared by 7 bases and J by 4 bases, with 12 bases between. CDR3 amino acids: CASKREGADTQYF. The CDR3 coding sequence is TGTGCCAGCAAAAGGGAGGGGGCAGATACGCAGTATTTT.

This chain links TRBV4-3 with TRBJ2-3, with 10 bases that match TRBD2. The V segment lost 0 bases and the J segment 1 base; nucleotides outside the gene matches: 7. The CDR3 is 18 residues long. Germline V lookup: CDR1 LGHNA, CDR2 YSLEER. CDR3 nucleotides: TGCGCCAGCAGCCAAGATCATCGGCTAGCGGGGGGCACAGATACGCAGTATTTT. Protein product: CASSQDHRLAGGTDTQYF.

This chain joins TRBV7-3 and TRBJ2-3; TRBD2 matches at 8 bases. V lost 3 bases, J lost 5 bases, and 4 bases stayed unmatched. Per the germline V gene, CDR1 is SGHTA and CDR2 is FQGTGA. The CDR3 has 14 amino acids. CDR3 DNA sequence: TGTGCCAGCAGCTTGAGCGGGGGACGAGATACGCAGTATTTT. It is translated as CASSLSGGRDTQYF.

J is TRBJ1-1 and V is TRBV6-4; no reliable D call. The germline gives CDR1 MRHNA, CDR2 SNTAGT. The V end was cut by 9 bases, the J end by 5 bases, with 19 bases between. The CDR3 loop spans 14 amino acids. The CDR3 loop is CARAARPPGTEAFF. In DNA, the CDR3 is TGTGCCAGGGCGGCGAGGCCTCCGGGGACTGAAGCTTTCTTT.

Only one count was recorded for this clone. Here the CDR3 DNA reads TGTGCCAGCAGCCTAGGAAGGGGGCAGGGCACTGAAGCTTTCTTT. Residues: CASSLGRGQGTEAFF. The rearrangement links TRBV5-5 to TRBJ1-1, with TRBD1 identical over 7 bases. CDR1 is SGHKS and CDR2 is YYEKEE in the germline V gene (reference sequence). The CDR3 consists of 15 residues. Trimming removed 4 bases from V and 4 bases from J; junction bases left unmatched: 10.

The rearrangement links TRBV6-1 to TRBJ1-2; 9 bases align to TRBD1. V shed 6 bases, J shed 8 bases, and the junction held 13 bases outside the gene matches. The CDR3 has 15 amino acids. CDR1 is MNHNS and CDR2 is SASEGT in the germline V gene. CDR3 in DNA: TGTGCCAGCAGGGATACCGGGACAGGGAGTCGAGGCTACACCTTC. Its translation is CASRDTGTGSRGYTF.

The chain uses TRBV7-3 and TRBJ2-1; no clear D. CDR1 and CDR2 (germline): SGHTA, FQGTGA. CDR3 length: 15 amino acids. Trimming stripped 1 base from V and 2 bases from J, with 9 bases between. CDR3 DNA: TGTGCCAGCAGCTTAAGCGGCGCCACCTACAATGAGCAGTTCTTC. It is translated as CASSLSGATYNEQFF.

The CDR3 region has the DNA TGCGCCAGCAGCTCGAGAGGGGACTCTAACTATGGCTACACCTTC. Its translation: CASSSRGDSNYGYTF. The rearrangement joins TRBV5-1 to TRBJ1-2; maybe TRBD1 (5 bases). The CDR3 runs 15 residues. Germline V CDR1 and CDR2: SGHRS, YFSETQ. The germline V and J ends were trimmed by 3 bases and 0 bases, with 12 bases remaining between them.

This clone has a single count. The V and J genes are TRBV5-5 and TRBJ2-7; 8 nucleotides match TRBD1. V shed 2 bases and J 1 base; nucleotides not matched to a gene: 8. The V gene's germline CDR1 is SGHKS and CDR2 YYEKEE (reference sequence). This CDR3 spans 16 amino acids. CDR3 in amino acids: CASSFPERTGSYEQYF. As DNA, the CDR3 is TGTGCCAGCAGCTTCCCCGAAAGGACAGGGTCCTACGAGCAGTACTTC.

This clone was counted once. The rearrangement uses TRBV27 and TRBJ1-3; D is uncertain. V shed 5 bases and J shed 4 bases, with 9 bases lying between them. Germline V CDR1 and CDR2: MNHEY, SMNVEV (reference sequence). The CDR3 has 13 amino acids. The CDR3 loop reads CASSRAGGNTIYF. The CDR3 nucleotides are TGTGCCAGCAGTCGCGCGGGGGGAAACACCATATATTTT.

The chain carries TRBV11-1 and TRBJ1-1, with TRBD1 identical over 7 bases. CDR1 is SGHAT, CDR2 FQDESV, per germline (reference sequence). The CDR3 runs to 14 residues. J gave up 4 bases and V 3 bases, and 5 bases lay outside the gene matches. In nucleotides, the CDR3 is TGTGCCAGCAGCTTGCAGGGGGAAGGCACTGAAGCTTTCTTT. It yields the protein CASSLQGEGTEAFF.

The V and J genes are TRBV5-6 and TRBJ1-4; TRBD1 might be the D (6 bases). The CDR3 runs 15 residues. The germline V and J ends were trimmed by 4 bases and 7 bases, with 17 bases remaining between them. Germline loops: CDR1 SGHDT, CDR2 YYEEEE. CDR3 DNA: TGTGCCAGCAGCCCGAGGGACAACGGTTTTGAAAAACTGTTTTTT. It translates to CASSPRDNGFEKLFF.

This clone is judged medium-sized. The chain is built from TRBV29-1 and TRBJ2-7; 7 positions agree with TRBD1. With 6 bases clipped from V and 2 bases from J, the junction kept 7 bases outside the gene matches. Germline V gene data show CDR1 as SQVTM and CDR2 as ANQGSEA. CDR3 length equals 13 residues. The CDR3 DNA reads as TGCAGCGTCTCACGGACAGGCCCCTACGAGCAGTACTTC. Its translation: CSVSRTGPYEQYF.